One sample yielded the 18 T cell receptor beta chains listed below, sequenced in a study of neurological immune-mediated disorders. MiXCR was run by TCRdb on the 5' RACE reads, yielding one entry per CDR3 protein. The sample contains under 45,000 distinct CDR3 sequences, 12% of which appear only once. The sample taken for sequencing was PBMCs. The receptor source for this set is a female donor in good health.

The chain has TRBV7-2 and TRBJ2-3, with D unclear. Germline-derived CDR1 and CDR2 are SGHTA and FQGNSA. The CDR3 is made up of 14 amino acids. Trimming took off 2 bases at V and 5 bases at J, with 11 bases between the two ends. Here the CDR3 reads CASSLIVGQDTQYF. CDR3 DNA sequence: TGTGCCAGCAGCTTAATCGTGGGTCAAGATACGCAGTATTTT.

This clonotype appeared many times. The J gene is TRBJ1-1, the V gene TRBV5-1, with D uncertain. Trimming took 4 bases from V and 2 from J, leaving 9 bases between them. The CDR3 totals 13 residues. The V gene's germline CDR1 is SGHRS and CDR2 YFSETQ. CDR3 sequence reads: CASSTTRNTEAFF. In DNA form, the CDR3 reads TGCGCCAGCAGCACAACAAGAAACACTGAAGCTTTCTTT.

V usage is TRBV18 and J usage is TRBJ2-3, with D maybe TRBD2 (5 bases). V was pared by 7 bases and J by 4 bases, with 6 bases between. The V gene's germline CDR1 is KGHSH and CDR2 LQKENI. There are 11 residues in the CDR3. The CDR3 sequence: CASLLADTQYF. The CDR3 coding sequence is TGTGCCAGCTTACTAGCAGATACGCAGTATTTT. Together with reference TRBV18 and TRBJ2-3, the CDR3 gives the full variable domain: NAGVMQNPRHLVRRRGQEARLRCSPMKGHSHVYWYRQLPEEGLKFMVYLQKENIIDESGMPKERFSAEFPKEGPSILRIQQVVRGDSAAYFCASLLADTQYFGPGTRLTVL.

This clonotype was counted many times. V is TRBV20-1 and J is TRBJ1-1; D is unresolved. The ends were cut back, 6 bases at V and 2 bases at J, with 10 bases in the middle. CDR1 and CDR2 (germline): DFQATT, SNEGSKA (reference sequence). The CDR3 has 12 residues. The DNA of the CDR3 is TGCAGTGCCCCGACCCTTAACACTGAAGCTTTCTTT. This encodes CSAPTLNTEAFF.

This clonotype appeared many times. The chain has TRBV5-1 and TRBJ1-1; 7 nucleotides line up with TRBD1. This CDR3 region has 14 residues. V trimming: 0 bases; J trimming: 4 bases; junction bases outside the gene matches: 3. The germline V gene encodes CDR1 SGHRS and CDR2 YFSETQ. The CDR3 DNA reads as TGCGCCAGCAGCTTGGGAGGGGGCGGCACTGAAGCTTTCTTT. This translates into CASSLGGGGTEAFF.

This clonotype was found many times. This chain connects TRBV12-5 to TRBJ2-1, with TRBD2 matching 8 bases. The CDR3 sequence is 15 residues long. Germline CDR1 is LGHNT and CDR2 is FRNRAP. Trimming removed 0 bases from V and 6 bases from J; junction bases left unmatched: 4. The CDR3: CASGLVLAGGNEQFF. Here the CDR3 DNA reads TGTGCTAGTGGTTTGGTACTGGCGGGAGGCAATGAGCAGTTCTTC.

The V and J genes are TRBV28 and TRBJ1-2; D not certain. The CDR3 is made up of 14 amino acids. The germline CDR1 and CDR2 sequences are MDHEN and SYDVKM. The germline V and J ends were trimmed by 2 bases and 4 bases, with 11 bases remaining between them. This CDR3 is CASSLRAGTYGYTF. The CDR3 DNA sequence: TGTGCCAGCAGTTTACGAGCAGGCACCTATGGCTACACCTTC.

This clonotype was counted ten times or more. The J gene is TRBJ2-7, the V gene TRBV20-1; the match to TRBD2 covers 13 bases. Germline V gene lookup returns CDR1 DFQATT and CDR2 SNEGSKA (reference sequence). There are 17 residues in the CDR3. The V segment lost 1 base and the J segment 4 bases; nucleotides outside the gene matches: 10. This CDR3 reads CSARVWTSGSIWYEQYF. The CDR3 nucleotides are TGCAGTGCTAGAGTGTGGACTAGCGGGAGTATTTGGTACGAGCAGTACTTC.

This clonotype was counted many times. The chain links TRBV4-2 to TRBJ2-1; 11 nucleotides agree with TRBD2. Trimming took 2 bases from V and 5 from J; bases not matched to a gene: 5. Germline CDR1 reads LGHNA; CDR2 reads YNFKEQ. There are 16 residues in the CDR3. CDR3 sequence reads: CASSQHLAGGDNEQFF. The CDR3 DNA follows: TGTGCCAGCAGCCAACATTTAGCGGGGGGGGACAATGAGCAGTTCTTC.

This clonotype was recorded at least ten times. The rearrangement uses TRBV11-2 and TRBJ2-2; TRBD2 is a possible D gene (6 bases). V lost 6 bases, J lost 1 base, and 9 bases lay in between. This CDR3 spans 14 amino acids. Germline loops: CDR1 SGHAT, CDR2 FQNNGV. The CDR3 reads CASSRRGNTGELFF. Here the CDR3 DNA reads TGTGCCAGCAGTAGGCGGGGGAACACCGGGGAGCTGTTTTTT.

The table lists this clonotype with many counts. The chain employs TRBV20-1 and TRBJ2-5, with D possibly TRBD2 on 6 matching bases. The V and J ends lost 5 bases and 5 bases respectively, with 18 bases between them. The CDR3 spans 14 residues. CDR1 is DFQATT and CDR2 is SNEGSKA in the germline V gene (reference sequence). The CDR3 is CSAPRSGRVETQYF. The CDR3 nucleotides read TGCAGTGCTCCCCGAAGCGGGCGTGTCGAGACCCAGTACTTC.

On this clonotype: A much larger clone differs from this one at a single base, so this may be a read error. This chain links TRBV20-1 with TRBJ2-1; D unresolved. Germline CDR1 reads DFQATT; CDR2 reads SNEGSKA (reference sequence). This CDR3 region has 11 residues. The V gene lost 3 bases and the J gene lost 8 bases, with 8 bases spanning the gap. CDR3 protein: CSASRSDEQFF. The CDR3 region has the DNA TGCAGTGCTAGTCGGTCGGATGAGCAGTTCTTC.

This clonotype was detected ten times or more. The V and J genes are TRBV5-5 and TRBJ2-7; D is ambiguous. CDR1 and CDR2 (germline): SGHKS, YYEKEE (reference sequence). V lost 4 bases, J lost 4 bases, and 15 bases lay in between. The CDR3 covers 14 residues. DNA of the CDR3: TGTGCCAGCAGCCATCAACCCCCCTCTTACGAGCAGTACTTC. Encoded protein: CASSHQPPSYEQYF.

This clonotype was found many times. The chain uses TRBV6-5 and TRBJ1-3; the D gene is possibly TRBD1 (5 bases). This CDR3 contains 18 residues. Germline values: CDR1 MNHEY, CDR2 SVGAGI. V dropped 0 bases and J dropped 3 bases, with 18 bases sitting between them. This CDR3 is CASSYSFPRAGDGNTIYF. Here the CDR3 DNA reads TGTGCCAGCAGTTACTCTTTTCCCAGGGCCGGGGATGGAAACACCATATATTTT.

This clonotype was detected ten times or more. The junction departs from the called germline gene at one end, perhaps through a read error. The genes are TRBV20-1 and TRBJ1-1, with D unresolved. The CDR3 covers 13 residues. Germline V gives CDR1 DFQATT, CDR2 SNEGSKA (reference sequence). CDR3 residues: CSTRRLMNTEAFF. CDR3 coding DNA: TGCAGTACTAGGAGACTGATGAACACTGAAGCTTTCTTT.

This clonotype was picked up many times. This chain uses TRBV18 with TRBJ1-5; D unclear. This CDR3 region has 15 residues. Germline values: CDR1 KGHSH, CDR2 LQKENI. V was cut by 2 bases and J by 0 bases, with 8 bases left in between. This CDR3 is CASSPLHDSNQPQHF. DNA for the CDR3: TGTGCCAGCTCACCATTGCACGATAGCAATCAGCCCCAGCATTTT.

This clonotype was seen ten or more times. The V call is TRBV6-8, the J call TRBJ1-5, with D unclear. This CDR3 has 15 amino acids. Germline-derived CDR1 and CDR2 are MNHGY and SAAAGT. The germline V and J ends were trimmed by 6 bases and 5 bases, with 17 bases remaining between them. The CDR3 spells CASRASRVDDQPQHF. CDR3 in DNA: TGTGCCAGCAGGGCGAGCCGGGTCGATGATCAGCCCCAGCATTTT.

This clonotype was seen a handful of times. This CDR3 reads CSVEVQSGAETQYF. CDR3 nucleotide sequence: TGCAGCGTTGAAGTGCAGAGCGGGGCGGAGACCCAGTACTTC. The rearrangement uses TRBV29-1 and TRBJ2-5; TRBD2 aligns across 7 bases. The germline V gene encodes CDR1 SQVTM and CDR2 ANQGSEA. The CDR3 sequence is 14 residues long. J lost 5 bases, V lost 1 base, and 7 bases had no gene match.